This TCR beta chain was sequenced for a study of cytomegalovirus exposure and HLA in healthy donors. Overall study results and limits: According to an earlier analysis, most TCR beta V segments yielded productive rearrangements about 87% or about 30% of the time. After further analysis at a later stage, roughly 16,000 TCR beta sequences were associated with HLA alleles at 0.05 false discovery rate.

In the case of this clone: Its antigen remains unidentified.

Germline V gene data show CDR1 as PRHDT and CDR2 as FYEKMQ (reference sequence). Trimming stripped 4 bases from V and 4 bases from J, with 12 bases between. This CDR3 spans 14 amino acids. 60 Vbeta and 13 Jbeta primers were used in PCR. As processed by the authors: About 10 million shared chains were among approximately 87 million unique TCR beta chains counted in a later analysis. Measured with immunoSEQ multiplex PCR; TCRdb has only the in-frame clones, and not every one. V, J and clone size are those of that table, while D and trimming were read from the DNA. Found here are under 40,000 clones, 80% of them singletons; the top ten hold roughly 5.5%.

This rearrangement joins TRBV13 to TRBJ2-3; possibly TRBD1 for D (6 bases). The sequenced sample consisted of PBMCs. The TCR was taken from a male donor in good health and CMV-seronegative. This CDR3 reads CASSSDRRSDTQYF. The DNA for the CDR3 is TGTGCCAGCAGCTCCGACAGGCGGTCAGATACGCAGTATTTT.